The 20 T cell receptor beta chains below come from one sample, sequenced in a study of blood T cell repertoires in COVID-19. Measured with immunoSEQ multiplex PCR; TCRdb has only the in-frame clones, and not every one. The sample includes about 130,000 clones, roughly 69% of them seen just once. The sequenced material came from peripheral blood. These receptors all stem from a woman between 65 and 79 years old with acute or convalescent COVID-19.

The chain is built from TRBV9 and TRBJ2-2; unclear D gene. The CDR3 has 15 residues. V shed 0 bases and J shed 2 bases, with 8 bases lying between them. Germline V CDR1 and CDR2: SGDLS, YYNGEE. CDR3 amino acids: CASSVAGINTGELFF. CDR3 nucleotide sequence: TGTGCCAGCAGCGTAGCGGGTATAAACACCGGGGAGCTGTTTTTT. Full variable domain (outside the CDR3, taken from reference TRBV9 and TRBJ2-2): DSGVTQTPKHLITATGQRVTLRCSPRSGDLSVYWYQQSLDQGLQFLIQYYNGEERAKGNILERFSAQQFPDLHSELNLSSLELGDSALYFCASSVAGINTGELFFGEGSRLTVL.

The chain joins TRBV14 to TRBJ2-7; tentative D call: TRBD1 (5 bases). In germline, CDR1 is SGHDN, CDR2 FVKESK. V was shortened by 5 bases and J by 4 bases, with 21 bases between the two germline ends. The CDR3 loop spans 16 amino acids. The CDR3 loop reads CASSSLGTGHPYEQYF. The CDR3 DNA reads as TGTGCCAGCAGCTCCTTAGGAACAGGTCACCCTTACGAGCAGTACTTC.

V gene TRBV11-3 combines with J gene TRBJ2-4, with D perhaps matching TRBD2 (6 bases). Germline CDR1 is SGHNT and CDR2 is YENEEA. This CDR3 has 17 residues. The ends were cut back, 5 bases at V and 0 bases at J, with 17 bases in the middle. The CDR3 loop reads CASSRGGTGGAKNIQYF. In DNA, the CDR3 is TGTGCCAGCAGCCGAGGAGGCACCGGGGGAGCCAAAAACATTCAGTACTTC.

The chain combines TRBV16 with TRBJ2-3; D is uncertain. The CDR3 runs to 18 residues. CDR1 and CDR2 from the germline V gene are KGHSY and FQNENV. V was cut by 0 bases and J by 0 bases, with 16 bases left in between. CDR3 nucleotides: TGTGCCAGCAGCCAATCGCTGGCGTCAGGCCCTAGCACAGATACGCAGTATTTT. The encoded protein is CASSQSLASGPSTDTQYF.

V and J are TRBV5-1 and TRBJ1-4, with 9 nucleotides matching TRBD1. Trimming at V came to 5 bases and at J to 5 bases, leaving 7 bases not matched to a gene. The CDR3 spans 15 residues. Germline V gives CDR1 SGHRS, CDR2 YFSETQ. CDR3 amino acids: CASSPRTGANEKLFF. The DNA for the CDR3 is TGCGCCAGCAGTCCCCGGACAGGGGCGAATGAAAAACTGTTTTTT.

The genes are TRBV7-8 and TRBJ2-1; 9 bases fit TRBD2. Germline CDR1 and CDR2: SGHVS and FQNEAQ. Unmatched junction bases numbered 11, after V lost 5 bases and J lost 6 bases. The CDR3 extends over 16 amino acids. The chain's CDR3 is CASSLGGGRASNEQFF. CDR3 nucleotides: TGTGCCAGCAGCCTAGGAGGCGGGAGGGCCAGCAATGAGCAGTTCTTC.

CDR3 sequence: CASSLVPGRTEAFF. CDR3 nucleotide sequence: TGTGCCAGCAGCTTAGTCCCAGGGAGGACTGAAGCTTTCTTT. V is TRBV7-2 and J is TRBJ1-1, with a possible D match to TRBD1 (5 bases). The germline gives CDR1 SGHTA, CDR2 FQGNSA. Trimming stripped 1 base from V and 5 bases from J, with 11 bases between. There are 14 residues in the CDR3.

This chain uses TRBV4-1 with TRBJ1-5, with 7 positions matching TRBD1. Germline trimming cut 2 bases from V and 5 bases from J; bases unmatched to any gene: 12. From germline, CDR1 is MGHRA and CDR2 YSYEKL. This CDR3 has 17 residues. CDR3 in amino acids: CASSQRDSKNPYQPQHF. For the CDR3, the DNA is TGCGCCAGCAGCCAACGGGACAGTAAGAACCCATATCAGCCCCAGCATTTT.

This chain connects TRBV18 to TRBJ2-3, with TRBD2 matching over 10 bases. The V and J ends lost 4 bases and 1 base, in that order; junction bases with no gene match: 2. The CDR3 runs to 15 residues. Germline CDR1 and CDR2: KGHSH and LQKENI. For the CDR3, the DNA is TGTGCCAGCTCACACGGGACTAGCGGCACAGATACGCAGTATTTT. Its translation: CASSHGTSGTDTQYF.

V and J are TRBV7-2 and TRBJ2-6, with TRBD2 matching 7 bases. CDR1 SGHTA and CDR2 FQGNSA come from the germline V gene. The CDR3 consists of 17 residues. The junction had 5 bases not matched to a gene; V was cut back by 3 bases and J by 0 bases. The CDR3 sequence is CASSFSGLFSGANVLTF. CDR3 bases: TGTGCCAGCAGCTTTAGCGGGCTTTTCTCTGGGGCCAACGTCCTGACTTTC.

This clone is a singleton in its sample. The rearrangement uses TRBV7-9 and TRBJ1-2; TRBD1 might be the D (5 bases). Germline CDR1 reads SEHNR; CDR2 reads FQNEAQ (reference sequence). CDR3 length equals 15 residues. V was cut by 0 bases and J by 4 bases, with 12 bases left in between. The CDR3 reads CASSLAQGFGYGYTF. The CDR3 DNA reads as TGTGCCAGCAGCTTAGCGCAGGGTTTTGGCTATGGCTACACCTTC.

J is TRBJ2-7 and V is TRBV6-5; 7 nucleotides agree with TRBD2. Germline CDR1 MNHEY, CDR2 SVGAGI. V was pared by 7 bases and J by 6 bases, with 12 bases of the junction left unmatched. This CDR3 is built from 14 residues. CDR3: CASTVGGSLGEQYF. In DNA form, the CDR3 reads TGTGCCAGCACGGTCGGCGGGAGTCTTGGCGAGCAGTACTTC.

The CDR3: CASSQTPRDIQYF. The CDR3 DNA sequence: TGTGCCAGCAGTCAGACTCCACGGGACATTCAGTACTTC. This chain joins TRBV7-3 and TRBJ2-4; D ambiguous. CDR3 length equals 13 residues. Germline V lookup: CDR1 SGHTA, CDR2 FQGTGA. V gave up 6 bases and J gave up 8 bases, with 14 bases separating them.

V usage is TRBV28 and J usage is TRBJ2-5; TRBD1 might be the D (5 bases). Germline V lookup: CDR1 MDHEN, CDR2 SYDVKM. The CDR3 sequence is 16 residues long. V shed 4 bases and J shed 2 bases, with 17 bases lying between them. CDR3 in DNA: TGTGCCAGCAGTTCTTGGACAAGTATTAGGCAAGAGACCCAGTACTTC. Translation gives CASSSWTSIRQETQYF.

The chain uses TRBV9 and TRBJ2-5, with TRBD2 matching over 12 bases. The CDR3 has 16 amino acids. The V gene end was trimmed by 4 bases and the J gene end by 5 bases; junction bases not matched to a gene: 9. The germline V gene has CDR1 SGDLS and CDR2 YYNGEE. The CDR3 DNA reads TGTGCCAGCAGCTTACCGACTAGCGGGGGTTCGGAGACCCAGTACTTC. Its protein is CASSLPTSGGSETQYF.

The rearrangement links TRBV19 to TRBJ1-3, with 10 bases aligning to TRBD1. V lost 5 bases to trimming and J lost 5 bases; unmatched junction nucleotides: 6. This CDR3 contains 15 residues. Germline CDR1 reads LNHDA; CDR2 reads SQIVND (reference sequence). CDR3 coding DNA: TGTGCCAGTAGTCCCGGGACAGGGGCTAGAAACACCATATATTTT. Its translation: CASSPGTGARNTIYF.

CDR3 sequence reads: CASSIKGMAWDEQFF. The CDR3 DNA follows: TGTGCCAGTAGTATTAAGGGGATGGCATGGGATGAGCAGTTCTTC. The chain combines TRBV19 with TRBJ2-1; D might be TRBD1 (5 bases). Trimming cost V 3 bases and J 8 bases, with 17 bases left between them. The CDR3 is 15 amino acids. CDR1 and CDR2 from the germline V gene are LNHDA and SQIVND (reference sequence).

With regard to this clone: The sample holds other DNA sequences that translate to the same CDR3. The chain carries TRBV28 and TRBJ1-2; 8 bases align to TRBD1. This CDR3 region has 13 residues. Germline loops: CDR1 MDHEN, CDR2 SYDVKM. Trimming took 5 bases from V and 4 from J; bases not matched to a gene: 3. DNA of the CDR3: TGTGCCAGCAGTCCTGGACAGGGCTATGGCTACACCTTC. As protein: CASSPGQGYGYTF.

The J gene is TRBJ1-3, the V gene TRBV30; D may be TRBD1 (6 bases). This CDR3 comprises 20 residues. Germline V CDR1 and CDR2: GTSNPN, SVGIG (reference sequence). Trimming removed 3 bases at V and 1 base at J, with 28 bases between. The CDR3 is CAWSALILAAGDESGNTIYF. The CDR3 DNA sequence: TGTGCCTGGAGCGCTCTAATCCTCGCGGCAGGGGACGAGTCTGGAAACACCATATATTTT.

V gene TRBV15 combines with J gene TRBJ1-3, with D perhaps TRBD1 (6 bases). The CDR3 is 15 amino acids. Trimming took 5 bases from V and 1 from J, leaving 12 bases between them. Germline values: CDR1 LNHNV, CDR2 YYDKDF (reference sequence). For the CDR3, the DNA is TGTGCCACCAGCGAGGGGGGGGCGTCTGGAAACACCATATATTTT. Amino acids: CATSEGGASGNTIYF. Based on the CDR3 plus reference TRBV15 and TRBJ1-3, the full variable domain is DAMVIQNPRYQVTQFGKPVTLSCSQTLNHNVMYWYQQKSSQAPKLLFHYYDKDFNNEADTPDNFQSRRPNTSFCFLDIRSPGLGDTAMYLCATSEGGASGNTIYFGEGSWLTVV.